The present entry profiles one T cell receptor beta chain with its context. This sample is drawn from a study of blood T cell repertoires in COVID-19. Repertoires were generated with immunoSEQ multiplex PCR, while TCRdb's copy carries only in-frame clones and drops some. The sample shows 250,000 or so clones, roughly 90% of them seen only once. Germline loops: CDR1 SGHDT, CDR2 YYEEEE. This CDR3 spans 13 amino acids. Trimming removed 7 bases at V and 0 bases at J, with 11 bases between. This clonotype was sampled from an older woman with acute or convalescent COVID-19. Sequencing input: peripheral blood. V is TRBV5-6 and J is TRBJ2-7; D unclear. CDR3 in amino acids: CASGYVNSYEQYF. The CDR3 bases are TGTGCCAGCGGCTATGTAAACTCCTACGAGCAGTACTTC.